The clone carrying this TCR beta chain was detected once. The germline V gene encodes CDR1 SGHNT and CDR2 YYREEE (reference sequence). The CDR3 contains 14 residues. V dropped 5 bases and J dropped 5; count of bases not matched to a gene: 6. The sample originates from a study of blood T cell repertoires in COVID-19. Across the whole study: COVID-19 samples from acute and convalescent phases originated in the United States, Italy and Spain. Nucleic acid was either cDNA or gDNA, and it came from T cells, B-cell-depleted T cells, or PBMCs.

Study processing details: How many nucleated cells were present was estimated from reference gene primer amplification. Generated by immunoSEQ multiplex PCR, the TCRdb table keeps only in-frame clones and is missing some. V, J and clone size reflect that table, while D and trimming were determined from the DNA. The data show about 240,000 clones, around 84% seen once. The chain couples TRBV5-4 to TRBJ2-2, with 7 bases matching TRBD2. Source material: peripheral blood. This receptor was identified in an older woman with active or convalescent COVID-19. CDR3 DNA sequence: TGTGCCAGCAGGCCGGCGGGGGTGACCGGGGAGCTGTTTTTT. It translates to CASRPAGVTGELFF.